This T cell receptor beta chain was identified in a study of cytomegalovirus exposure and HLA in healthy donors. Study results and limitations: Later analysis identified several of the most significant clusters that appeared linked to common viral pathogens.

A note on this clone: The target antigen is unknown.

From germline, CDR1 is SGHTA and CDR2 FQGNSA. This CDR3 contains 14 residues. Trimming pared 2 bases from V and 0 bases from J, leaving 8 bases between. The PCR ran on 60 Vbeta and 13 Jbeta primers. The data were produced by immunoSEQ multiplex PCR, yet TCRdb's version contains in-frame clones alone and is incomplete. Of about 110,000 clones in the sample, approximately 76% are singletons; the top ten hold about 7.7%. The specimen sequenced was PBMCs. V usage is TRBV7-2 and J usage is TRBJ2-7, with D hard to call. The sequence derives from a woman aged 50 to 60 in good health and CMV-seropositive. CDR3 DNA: TGTGCCAGCAGCTTACCGGGTGGCTCCTACGAGCAGTACTTC. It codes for CASSLPGGSYEQYF.